This T cell receptor beta chain came from a study of early T cells in non-severe SARS-CoV-2 infection. Study background: Sequencing targeted bulk RNA from unsorted whole blood, leaving chains unpaired. Findings and caveats of the study: VDJdb-based matching was biased toward anti-spike CD8 responses and missed private and CD4 specificities.

The CDR3 sequence is 17 residues long. The germline gives CDR1 SEHNR, CDR2 FQNEAQ (reference sequence). With 1 base removed from V and 2 bases from J, the gap between germline ends came to 16 bases. This clonotype was recorded a few times. Its antigen remains unknown. Unique molecular identifiers (one per individual cDNA molecule) were attached. TCRdb passed the 5' RACE reads through MiXCR, listing each CDR3 protein once. The sample comprises around 60,000 distinct CDR3 sequences, less than 20% of which are singletons, and almost 9% rests with the top ten. The input for sequencing was whole blood, taken at baseline. The TCR originated in an adult who was a healthcare worker with PCR-confirmed SARS-CoV-2 infection or an uninfected control (not recorded which). The V gene is TRBV7-9, the J gene TRBJ2-3; D is unclear. The CDR3 protein is CASSLDPDVAATDTQYF. The CDR3 nucleotides read TGTGCCAGCAGCTTAGATCCGGATGTCGCGGCCACAGATACGCAGTATTTT.